The 25 T cell receptor beta chains reported below all come from one sample, sequenced in a study of T cell repertoires in cytomegalovirus infection. TCRdb fed the reads into MiXCR, producing one record per CDR3 protein. The table includes hundreds of thousands of distinct CDR3 sequences, about 33% detected once. For these TCRs, the target antigens are not known. The sample here was cultured PBMCs, taken from culture after CMV antigen stimulation. Receptor source: a human donor in good health (CMV status not recorded). Some clones in this sample may be carry-over from other donors' samples.

In this sample, this clonotype turned up a few times. This chain connects TRBV4-2 to TRBJ2-3; D perhaps matches TRBD2 (5 bases). V was cut by 1 base and J by 1 base, with 9 bases left in between. The CDR3 has 15 amino acids. In germline, CDR1 is LGHNA, CDR2 YNFKEQ. The CDR3 loop reads CASSQGISGTDTQYF. The CDR3 DNA is TGTGCCAGCAGCCAAGGGATTAGCGGCACAGATACGCAGTATTTT.

The chain recombines TRBV7-8 with TRBJ1-2; tentatively, D is TRBD1 (6 bases). Germline lookup yields CDR1 SGHVS and CDR2 FQNEAQ. Trimming removed 5 bases from V and 4 bases from J, with 20 bases in between. The CDR3 spans 16 residues. CDR3 region: CASSRLGGPLGYGYTF. For the CDR3, the DNA is TGTGCCAGCAGCCGGCTCGGGGGCCCTTTGGGCTATGGCTACACCTTC.

The chain recombines TRBV7-9 with TRBJ1-5; no firm D call. Germline CDR1 and CDR2: SEHNR and FQNEAQ (reference sequence). This CDR3 is built from 14 residues. Trimming shortened V by 1 base and J by 6 bases, and 10 bases separated the two germline ends. CDR3 bases: TGTGCCAGCAGCTTAGTGGGGTCGGGTCAGCCCCAGCATTTT. Protein product: CASSLVGSGQPQHF.

The chain employs TRBV7-8 and TRBJ2-7; D uncertain. Germline V gene data show CDR1 as SGHVS and CDR2 as FQNEAQ. This CDR3 is 13 amino acids long. Trimming took 5 bases from V and 4 from J, leaving 12 bases between them. CDR3 sequence: CASSLYIDYEQYF. In nucleotides, the CDR3 is TGTGCCAGCAGCCTCTACATAGATTACGAGCAGTACTTC.

This clonotype was observed at least ten times. The rearrangement joins TRBV7-9 to TRBJ2-3, with D hard to call. The CDR3 contains 14 residues. V gave up 5 bases and J gave up 5 bases, with 14 bases separating them. Germline V CDR1 and CDR2: SEHNR, FQNEAQ (reference sequence). In nucleotides, the CDR3 is TGTGCCAGCAGCCAAGCTCTCCCAGAAGATACGCAGTATTTT. Amino acids: CASSQALPEDTQYF.

This chain links TRBV6-2 or TRBV6-3 with TRBJ2-7; 11 bases line up with TRBD2. The CDR3 has 14 amino acids. The J segment lost 4 bases and the V segment lost 6 bases, leaving 5 bases of the junction unmatched. Germline loops: CDR1 MNHEY, CDR2 SVGEGT. The CDR3 region is CASSSTSGVYEQYF. The CDR3 DNA is TGTGCCAGCAGCTCGACTAGCGGGGTATACGAGCAGTACTTC.

This clonotype was seen many times. J is TRBJ2-5 and V is TRBV7-2, with a possible D match to TRBD2 (5 bases). CDR1 is SGHTA and CDR2 is FQGNSA in the germline V gene. This CDR3 has 14 residues. Trimming took 4 bases from V and 7 from J, leaving 16 bases between them. The CDR3 reads CASSSRTASGTQYF. In nucleotides, the CDR3 is TGTGCCAGCAGCTCGAGGACTGCCTCGGGGACCCAGTACTTC.

Many counts were recorded for this clonotype. CDR3 nucleotide sequence: TGTGCCAGCAGCCCTCGACCGACAGGGTCTGACTATGGCTACACCTTC. Its translation is CASSPRPTGSDYGYTF. The chain couples TRBV7-2 to TRBJ1-2; TRBD1 agrees at 7 bases. Germline CDR1 is SGHTA and CDR2 is FQGNSA. V dropped 5 bases and J dropped 3; count of bases not matched to a gene: 12. This CDR3 spans 16 amino acids.

This clonotype came up a few times. The J gene is TRBJ2-1, the V gene TRBV7-2; 7 bases match TRBD2. Trimming removed 5 bases from V and 1 base from J; junction bases left unmatched: 23. The CDR3 loop spans 21 amino acids. Germline CDR1 is SGHTA and CDR2 is FQGNSA. As DNA, the CDR3 is TGTGCCAGCAGCCAGCCCACCGCGCTAGCGGAAGTCCCGGGGTCCTACAATGAGCAGTTCTTC. It codes for CASSQPTALAEVPGSYNEQFF. Full variable domain (missing parts from reference TRBV7-2 and TRBJ2-1): GAGVSQSPSNKVTEKGKDVELRCDPISGHTALYWYRQSLGQGLEFLIYFQGNSAPDKSGLPSDRFSAERTGGSVSTLTIQRTQQEDSAVYLCASSQPTALAEVPGSYNEQFFGPGTRLTVL.

In its sample, this clonotype was seen a few times. The V gene is TRBV6-2 or TRBV6-3, the J gene TRBJ2-1; 8 nucleotides line up with TRBD2. Germline loops: CDR1 MNHEY, CDR2 SVGEGT. CDR3 length: 13 residues. Trimming cost V 6 bases and J 8 bases; bases outside gene matches: 6. As DNA, the CDR3 is TGTGCCAGCAGCGGGACTAGGATCGATGAGCAGTTCTTC. Amino acid sequence: CASSGTRIDEQFF.

The chain carries TRBV7-6 and TRBJ2-2; D gene ambiguous. This CDR3 spans 12 amino acids. V was pared by 3 bases and J by 7 bases, with 6 bases between. The germline V gene encodes CDR1 SGHVS and CDR2 FNYEAQ. The CDR3 sequence is CASSFVGGELFF. The CDR3 DNA reads TGTGCCAGCAGCTTCGTCGGCGGGGAGCTGTTTTTT.

On this clonotype itself: One junction end disagrees with the germline gene, perhaps due to a read error. The CDR3 region has the DNA TGTGCCAACAGCTTACGGCGGGCCCTACTGTCGACCGGGGAGCTGTTTTTT. This codes for CANSLRRALLSTGELFF. The chain couples TRBV7-2 to TRBJ2-2; TRBD2 might be the D (5 bases). Germline V gene lookup returns CDR1 SGHTA and CDR2 FQGNSA. The CDR3 sequence is 17 residues long.

V and J are TRBV7-2 and TRBJ2-3, with a possible D match to TRBD2 (6 bases). From germline, CDR1 is SGHTA and CDR2 FQGNSA. The CDR3 runs to 15 residues. Trimming pared 5 bases from V and 0 bases from J, leaving 12 bases between. The CDR3 sequence is CASSQAAGSTDTQYF. The CDR3 coding sequence is TGTGCCAGCAGCCAGGCTGCGGGAAGCACAGATACGCAGTATTTT.

The rearrangement joins TRBV30 to TRBJ1-3; D perhaps matches TRBD1 (5 bases). Germline loops: CDR1 GTSNPN, CDR2 SVGIG (reference sequence). V was pared by 5 bases and J by 0 bases, with 8 bases between. The CDR3 totals 13 residues. The CDR3 loop is CAWEGNSGNTIYF. CDR3 sequence (DNA): TGTGCCTGGGAGGGGAACTCTGGAAACACCATATATTTT.

The chain has TRBV7-9 and TRBJ2-7; 10 nucleotides line up with TRBD2. Losses at the gene ends were 5 bases for V and 12 bases for J; bases not matched to a gene: 16. The CDR3 loop spans 15 amino acids. Germline V gives CDR1 SEHNR, CDR2 FQNEAQ (reference sequence). The CDR3: CASSPPGLAREVLYF. CDR3 nucleotides: TGTGCCAGCAGCCCACCGGGACTAGCGAGGGAAGTCCTGTACTTC.

This clonotype was counted between two and nine times. The V call is TRBV7-6, the J call TRBJ2-5, with no clear D. The CDR3 runs to 15 residues. Germline CDR1 reads SGHVS; CDR2 reads FNYEAQ. Deletions cut 5 bases from V and 1 base from J, with 14 bases between. CDR3 region: CASSPRPRLQETQYF. The CDR3 coding sequence is TGTGCCAGCAGCCCCCGGCCCAGACTCCAAGAGACCCAGTACTTC.

The chain recombines TRBV7-2 with TRBJ2-7; the D gene is possibly TRBD2 (5 bases). This CDR3 spans 15 amino acids. Germline V gene sequence: CDR1 SGHTA, CDR2 FQGNSA. Between the trimmed V and J ends, which lost 4 bases and 3 bases, there was a span of 16 bases. Here the CDR3 DNA reads TGTGCCAGCAGCTCCCCGAGGAGGCAACTCTACGAGCAGTACTTC. This translates into CASSSPRRQLYEQYF.

This clonotype was observed many times. The chain has TRBV12-3 or TRBV12-4 and TRBJ1-1; 9 bases line up with TRBD1. V shed 6 bases and J 5 bases; nucleotides not matched to a gene: 7. The CDR3 is 14 amino acids. The CDR3 here is CASRGQGFGTEAFF. CDR3 DNA: TGTGCCAGCAGGGGACAGGGATTCGGGACTGAAGCTTTCTTT.

The CDR3: CASSLVSGAVYEQYF. CDR3 nucleotides: TGTGCCAGCAGCTTAGTTTCGGGAGCGGTCTACGAGCAGTACTTC. The chain carries TRBV11-2 and TRBJ2-7, with D tentatively TRBD2 (6 bases). The CDR3 is 15 residues long. The germline V gene has CDR1 SGHAT and CDR2 FQNNGV. The V and J ends lost 1 base and 3 bases respectively, with 13 bases between them. Looking up the rest from reference TRBV11-2 and TRBJ2-7 gives the full variable domain: EAGVAQSPRYKIIEKRQSVAFWCNPISGHATLYWYQQILGQGPKLLIQFQNNGVVDDSQLPKDRFSAERLKGVDSTLKIQPAKLEDSAVYLCASSLVSGAVYEQYFGPGTRLTVT.

The CDR3 coding sequence is TGTGCCAGCAGTTACCTGGACACAATGGGCTCCTACGAGCAGTACTTC. It codes for CASSYLDTMGSYEQYF. V and J are TRBV6-6 and TRBJ2-7, with a possible D match to TRBD1 (5 bases). The V end lost 2 bases, the J end lost 0 bases, and 14 bases lay between the germline ends. Germline CDR1 is MNHNY and CDR2 is SVGAGI (reference sequence). The CDR3 covers 16 residues.

The genes are TRBV20-1 and TRBJ1-2; 7 bases fit TRBD1. V lost 3 bases, J lost 6 bases, and 4 bases stayed unmatched. Germline-derived CDR1 and CDR2 are DFQATT and SNEGSKA (reference sequence). CDR3 length equals 12 residues. CDR3 loop: CSASEGADGYTF. CDR3 bases: TGCAGTGCTAGTGAGGGGGCGGATGGCTACACCTTC.

This clonotype was counted ten times or more. V is TRBV7-2 and J is TRBJ2-5; 7 nucleotides align to TRBD2. This CDR3 comprises 15 residues. V lost 3 bases and J lost 4; bases outside the gene matches: 8. CDR1 is SGHTA and CDR2 is FQGNSA in the germline V gene. The chain's CDR3 is CASSFRQGGRETQYF. DNA for the CDR3: TGTGCCAGCAGCTTCAGGCAGGGCGGGAGAGAGACCCAGTACTTC.

Many counts were recorded for this clonotype. Relative to the germline gene, one junction end is altered; a read error may explain this. The chain has TRBV5-1 and TRBJ2-1; no firm D call. The CDR3 extends over 12 amino acids. Germline CDR1 SGHRS, CDR2 YFSETQ. As DNA, the CDR3 is TGTGCCAGCAGCTTAGTGGACAATGAGCAGTTCTTC. This encodes CASSLVDNEQFF.

The chain has TRBV19 and TRBJ2-1; D remains ambiguous. The CDR3 runs to 15 residues. Trimming stripped 2 bases from V and 0 bases from J, with 8 bases between. The germline gives CDR1 LNHDA, CDR2 SQIVND (reference sequence). The CDR3 DNA sequence: TGTGCCAGTAGTATACGGCTTAGCTCCTACAATGAGCAGTTCTTC. As protein: CASSIRLSSYNEQFF.

This clonotype was picked up a small number of times. The chain employs TRBV20-1 and TRBJ2-5; possibly TRBD2 for D (6 bases). CDR3 length equals 13 residues. V was trimmed by 5 bases and J by 1 base, leaving 11 bases between them. CDR1 and CDR2 from the germline V gene are DFQATT and SNEGSKA (reference sequence). The CDR3, as DNA: TGCAGTGCTGGGGACGGGAGCCAAGAGACCCAGTACTTC. Translation: CSAGDGSQETQYF.